Following are 27 T cell receptor beta chains from one sample sequenced in a study of T cell clusters in autoimmune cytopenias (dated by TCRdb to between 2018 and 2021). Each sample's TRB amplification started from approximately 240 ng of peripheral blood genomic DNA, which corresponds to tens of thousands of genome equivalents. Sequencing used an Illumina MiSeq. To amplify TRB rearrangements, a touch-down multiplex PCR protocol was run with the TRB-A and TRB-B primer pools combined in a single tube. After TCRdb reprocessed the reads, each CDR3 protein sequence was kept as one row, without DNA. The table held for this sample gives 6,000 to 7,000 distinct CDR3 sequences. The leading ten clones occupy around 7.1% of the sample. These data were also reused for a study on T cell repertoires in aging, cancer and after chemotherapy.

What was sequenced was peripheral blood. The receptors were sampled from a human donor in good health.

This chain links TRBV21-1 with TRBJ1-6; the D call of TRBD1 rests on TCRdb alone, since no DNA is present to check it. TRBV21-1 is a recognized pseudogene. This CDR3 has 16 amino acids. This CDR3 reads CASSNEDKERNSPLHF.

This clonotype ranks as medium-sized in terms of frequency. The chain is built from TRBV6-2 or TRBV6-3 and TRBJ2-1. In germline, CDR1 is MNHEY, CDR2 SVGEGT. The CDR3 consists of 13 residues. The CDR3 loop reads CASSYFGSNEQFF.

This clonotype is called medium-sized (0.01 to 0.1%) based on its frequency. CDR3 loop: CASRNDGGQPQHF. The gene calls are TRBV6-2 or TRBV6-3 and TRBJ1-5; the TRBD1 assignment by TCRdb is unverifiable without DNA. In germline, CDR1 is MNHEY, CDR2 SVGEGT. This CDR3 has 13 amino acids.

This chain links TRBV27 with TRBJ1-1; TCRdb proposes TRBD1, but this gene call is untestable without DNA. CDR1 is MNHEY, CDR2 SMNVEV, per germline (reference sequence). The CDR3 runs 12 residues. CDR3: CASSLYSGPTFF.

This clonotype ranks as medium-sized in terms of frequency. V and J are TRBV5-6 and TRBJ2-5; TCRdb proposes TRBD1, but this gene call is untestable without DNA. The germline V gene has CDR1 SGHDT and CDR2 YYEEEE. This CDR3 spans 15 amino acids. CDR3 amino acids: CASSAWGTGEETQYF.

Judged by frequency, this clonotype is medium-sized (0.01 to 0.1%). The chain joins TRBV6-1 to TRBJ1-2; TCRdb's D gene call, TRBD1, goes unchecked for lack of DNA. CDR1 and CDR2 (germline): MNHNS, SASEGT. CDR3 length: 14 residues. Here the CDR3 reads CASSAGETNYGYTF.

V gene TRBV6-5 combines with J gene TRBJ1-1; the TRBD1 assignment by TCRdb is unverifiable without DNA. CDR1 is MNHEY, CDR2 SVGAGI, per germline. The CDR3 is 16 amino acids. CDR3 protein: CASSYFPDRSNTEAFF.

V usage is TRBV20-1 and J usage is TRBJ2-1. The CDR3 has 13 residues. In germline, CDR1 is DFQATT, CDR2 SNEGSKA (reference sequence). CDR3 residues: CSLHSSSYNEQFF.

This clonotype ranks as medium-sized in terms of frequency. The CDR3 sequence is CASSDDRGRVISPLHF. This chain connects TRBV5-6 to TRBJ1-6; TCRdb selects TRBD1, and the lack of DNA leaves this call unchecked. The CDR3 extends over 16 amino acids. CDR1 and CDR2 from the germline V gene are SGHDT and YYEEEE.

This clonotype is identified as medium-sized from frequency. The chain is built from TRBV5-6 and TRBJ2-5; the TRBD1 assignment by TCRdb is unverifiable without DNA. Germline V gene lookup returns CDR1 SGHDT and CDR2 YYEEEE. The length of the CDR3 is 14 residues. The CDR3 is CASSLGGRGETQYF.

According to its frequency, this clonotype is medium-sized (0.01 to 0.1%). The chain employs TRBV6-6 and TRBJ1-5; lacking DNA, the TRBD1 call made by TCRdb goes unchecked. CDR1 is MNHNY and CDR2 is SVGAGI in the germline V gene (reference sequence). The CDR3 length is 15 residues. The CDR3 region is CASRTGQGAVQPQHF.

The rearrangement links TRBV6-1 to TRBJ1-2; TCRdb picks TRBD1, but there is no DNA to check that call. This CDR3 is 12 amino acids long. The germline V gene encodes CDR1 MNHNS and CDR2 SASEGT. CDR3 loop: CASSLGGDGYTF.

According to its frequency, this clonotype is medium-sized. The V gene is TRBV27, the J gene TRBJ1-4; there is no DNA to check the TCRdb D call of TRBD1. Germline CDR1 and CDR2: MNHEY and SMNVEV (reference sequence). CDR3 length equals 16 residues. CDR3 in amino acids: CASSRHLRGLDEKLFF. The entire variable domain, with the rest obtained from reference TRBV27 and TRBJ1-4, is as follows: EAQVTQNPRYLITVTGKKLTVTCSQNMNHEYMSWYRQDPGLGLRQIYYSMNVEVTDKGDVPEGYKVSRKEKRNFPLILESPSPNQTSLYFCASSRHLRGLDEKLFFGSGTQLSVL.

This clonotype is called medium-sized based on its frequency. The gene calls are TRBV6-5 and TRBJ1-4; the TRBD1 assignment by TCRdb is unverifiable without DNA. Germline loops: CDR1 MNHEY, CDR2 SVGAGI. This CDR3 region has 17 residues. The CDR3 is CASSRTGGLRANEKLFF.

According to its frequency, this clonotype is medium-sized. The J gene is TRBJ2-1, the V gene TRBV5-1. The CDR3 runs 15 residues. In germline, CDR1 is SGHRS, CDR2 YFSETQ. The CDR3 sequence: CASSLDISLYNEQFF. Full variable domain (outside the CDR3, taken from reference TRBV5-1 and TRBJ2-1): KAGVTQTPRYLIKTRGQQVTLSCSPISGHRSVSWYQQTPGQGLQFLFEYFSETQRNKGNFPGRFSGRQFSNSRSEMNVSTLELGDSALYLCASSLDISLYNEQFFGPGTRLTVL.

The chain joins TRBV6-6 to TRBJ1-3; TCRdb outputs TRBD1, but without DNA this stays unchecked. Germline V gene lookup returns CDR1 MNHNY and CDR2 SVGAGI (reference sequence). The CDR3 has 15 residues. The CDR3 region is CASSEQGINGNTIYF.

By frequency, this clonotype registers medium-sized. This chain uses TRBV6-5 with TRBJ2-7. Germline CDR1 is MNHEY and CDR2 is SVGAGI. This CDR3 comprises 12 residues. CDR3 loop: CASSSQGYEQYF.

J is TRBJ2-3 and V is TRBV12-3 or TRBV12-4; TCRdb selects TRBD1, and the lack of DNA leaves this call unchecked. The CDR3 spans 13 residues. CDR3 in amino acids: CASRRGGTDTQYF.

The genes are TRBV13 and TRBJ2-5; absent DNA, TCRdb's TRBD2 call cannot be checked. The CDR3 extends over 15 amino acids. Germline V gene lookup returns CDR1 PRHDT and CDR2 FYEKMQ (reference sequence). The CDR3 here is CASSSRTSGQETQYF.

The V and J genes are TRBV7-6 and TRBJ2-5. The germline gives CDR1 SGHVS, CDR2 FNYEAQ. This CDR3 has 14 amino acids. The CDR3 region is CASSLDLNQETQYF. The full variable domain, rest sourced from reference TRBV7-6 and TRBJ2-5, is GAGVSQSPRYKVTKRGQDVALRCDPISGHVSLYWYRQALGQGPEFLTYFNYEAQQDKSGLPNDRFSAERPEGSISTLTIQRTEQRDSAMYRCASSLDLNQETQYFGPGTRLLVL.

Its frequency marks this clonotype as medium-sized. This chain uses TRBV6-2 or TRBV6-3 with TRBJ1-5; TCRdb calls TRBD1, which cannot be checked without DNA. CDR1 and CDR2 (germline): MNHEY, SVGEGT. The CDR3 is made up of 16 amino acids. The CDR3 spells CASSKLQGYSNQPQHF.

The chain uses TRBV6-5 and TRBJ2-2. The CDR3 covers 12 residues. Germline V gene data show CDR1 as MNHEY and CDR2 as SVGAGI. The chain's CDR3 is CASSPDAGELFF.

According to its frequency, this clonotype is large. The gene calls are TRBV15 and TRBJ2-5; TCRdb proposes TRBD2, but this gene call is untestable without DNA. This CDR3 contains 13 residues. Per the germline V gene, CDR1 is LNHNV and CDR2 is YYDKDF (reference sequence). The CDR3 reads CATSIFGGETQYF.

The chain combines TRBV13 with TRBJ2-3; TCRdb indicates TRBD2, and absent DNA this call remains unverified. Germline CDR1 reads PRHDT; CDR2 reads FYEKMQ (reference sequence). CDR3 length: 17 residues. The CDR3 spells CASSEYLGLAGVDTQYF.

The chain joins TRBV5-4 to TRBJ2-5. CDR3 length: 15 amino acids. Germline CDR1 reads SGHNT; CDR2 reads YYREEE (reference sequence). CDR3 protein: CASSLARYYQETQYF.

V gene TRBV10-3 combines with J gene TRBJ2-1. The germline CDR1 and CDR2 sequences are ENHRY and SYGVKD. This CDR3 has 12 amino acids. The CDR3 loop reads CAISEMGDEQFF.

The chain joins TRBV18 to TRBJ2-2; the TCRdb D gene call, TRBD1, has no DNA to confirm it. The CDR3 is 19 residues long. Germline V gene sequence: CDR1 KGHSH, CDR2 LQKENI. This CDR3 reads CASSPRRRDRETNTGELFF.